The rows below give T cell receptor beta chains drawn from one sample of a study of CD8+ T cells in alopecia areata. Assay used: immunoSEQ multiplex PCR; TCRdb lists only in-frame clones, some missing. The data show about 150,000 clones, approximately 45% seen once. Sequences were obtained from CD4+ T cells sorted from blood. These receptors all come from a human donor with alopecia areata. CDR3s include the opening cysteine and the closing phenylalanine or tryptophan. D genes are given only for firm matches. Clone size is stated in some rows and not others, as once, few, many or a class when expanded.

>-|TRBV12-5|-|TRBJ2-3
TGTGCTAGTGGTTTGACAACAGATACGCAGTATTTT
CASGLTTDTQYF
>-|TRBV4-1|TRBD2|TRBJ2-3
TGCGCCAGCAGCCAAGTTGGTAGCGGGAGAACAGATACGCAGTATTTT
CASSQVGSGRTDTQYF
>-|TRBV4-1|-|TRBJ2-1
TGCGCCAGCAGCCAATTAGGCCGACTAGTGAATGAGCAGTTCTTC
CASSQLGRLVNEQFF
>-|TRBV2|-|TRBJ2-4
TGTGCCAGCAGTGAGTTAGCCAAAAACATTCAGTACTTC
CASSELAKNIQYF
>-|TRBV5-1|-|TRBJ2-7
TGCGCCAGCAGCTTTAATCGCGTCGAGCAGTACTTC
CASSFNRVEQYF
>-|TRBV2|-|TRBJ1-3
TGTGCCAGCGGAGAAACAGGGGGAAACACCATATATTTT
CASGETGGNTIYF
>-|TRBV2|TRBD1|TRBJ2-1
TGTGCCAGCAGTGAGGTGACAGGGGCCAATGAGCAGTTCTTC
CASSEVTGANEQFF
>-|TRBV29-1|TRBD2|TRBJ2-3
TGCAGCGTTGATTTAGCGGGATCGGCAGATACGCAGTATTTT
CSVDLAGSADTQYF
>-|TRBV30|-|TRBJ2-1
TGTGCCTGGAGTAGACATCCCGTCAATGAGCAGTTCTTC
CAWSRHPVNEQFF
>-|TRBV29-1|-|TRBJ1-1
TGCAGCGTTGAATTCCTGCGGACAGATACTGAAGCTTTCTTT
CSVEFLRTDTEAFF
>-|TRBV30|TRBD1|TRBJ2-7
TGTGCCTGGAGGAGACAGGGCCGAACCTACGAGCAGTACTTC
CAWRRQGRTYEQYF
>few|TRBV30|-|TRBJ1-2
TGTGCCTGGAGAGGCCTTTCTAACTATGGCTACACCTTC
CAWRGLSNYGYTF
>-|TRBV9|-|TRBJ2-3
TGTGCCAGCAGCGTAGTACAGGCGGGACGGCAGTATTTT
CASSVVQAGRQYF
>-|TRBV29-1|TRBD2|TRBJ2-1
TGCAGCGTTGTCCAGCGGGAGTACGGTGAGCAGTTCTTC
CSVVQREYGEQFF
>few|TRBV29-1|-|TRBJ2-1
TGCAGCGTTATGGGCACGAGCGCGGAAAGCTCCTACAATGAGCAGTTCTTC
CSVMGTSAESSYNEQFF
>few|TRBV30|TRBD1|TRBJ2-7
TGTGCCTGGCGAAAACCGGGACAGGGATACGAGCAGTACTTC
CAWRKPGQGYEQYF
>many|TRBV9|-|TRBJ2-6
TGTGCCAGCAGCGTTGGGGGTCCTGGGGCCAACGTCCTGACTTTC
CASSVGGPGANVLTF
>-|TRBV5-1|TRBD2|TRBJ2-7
TGCGCCAGCAGCTTGGAACTAGCGGGGGACGAGCAGTACTTC
CASSLELAGDEQYF
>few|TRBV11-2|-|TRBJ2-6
TGTGCCAGCAGGGTCTCTGGGGCCAACGTCCTGACTTTC
CASRVSGANVLTF
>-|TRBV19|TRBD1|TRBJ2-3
TGTGCCAGTAGTACCAGACAGGGGAGCACAGATACGCAGTATTTT
CASSTRQGSTDTQYF
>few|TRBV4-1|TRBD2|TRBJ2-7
TGCGCCAGCAGCCAAGATCAGGGGCTAGCGGGAGCGAGGGGTTACGAGCAGTACTTC
CASSQDQGLAGARGYEQYF
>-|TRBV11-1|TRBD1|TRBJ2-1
TGTGCCAGCAGCTTAAGACAGGGTGGCTACAATGAGCAGTTCTTC
CASSLRQGGYNEQFF
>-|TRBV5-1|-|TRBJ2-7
TGCGCCAGCAGCTTGTGGGCAGGAGCCACCTACGAGCAGTACTTC
CASSLWAGATYEQYF
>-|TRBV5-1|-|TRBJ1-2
TGCGCCAGCAGCCCGGCCCCAGGGAATGGCTACACCTTC
CASSPAPGNGYTF
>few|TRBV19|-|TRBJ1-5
TGTGCCAGTAGTCAGAACCTTTATCAGCCCCAGCATTTT
CASSQNLYQPQHF
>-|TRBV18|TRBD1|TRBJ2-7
TGTGCCAGCTCACCGGGGGACAGGAATAGCTACGAGCAGTACTTC
CASSPGDRNSYEQYF
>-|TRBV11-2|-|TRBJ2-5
TGTGCCAGCAGCCAGTACCAAGAGACCCAGTACTTC
CASSQYQETQYF
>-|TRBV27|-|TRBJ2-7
TGTGCCAGCAGTTTTTTTGGGGCGATGGGGGAGCAGTACTTC
CASSFFGAMGEQYF
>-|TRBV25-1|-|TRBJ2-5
TGTGCCAGCAGTTCGGAGGGCCGCCAAGAGACCCAGTACTTC
CASSSEGRQETQYF
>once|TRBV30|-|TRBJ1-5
TGTGCCTGGAGTGTAAGTGTAGACCAGCCCCAGCATTTT
CAWSVSVDQPQHF
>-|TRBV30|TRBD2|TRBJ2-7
TGTGCCTGGAGTGCCACATCTAGCGGCGAGCAGTACTTC
CAWSATSSGEQYF
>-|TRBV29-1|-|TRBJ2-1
TGCAGCGTGGGGTCGGGGGACAATGAGCAGTTCTTC
CSVGSGDNEQFF
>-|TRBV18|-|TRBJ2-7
TGTGCCAGCTCACCACAGGGTTATGACGAGCAGTACTTC
CASSPQGYDEQYF
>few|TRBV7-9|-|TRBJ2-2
TGTGCCAGCAGCCAAGCAGGGTTTGACACCGGGGAGCTGTTTTTT
CASSQAGFDTGELFF
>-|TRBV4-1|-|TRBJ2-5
TGCGCCAGCAGCCAAGTAAGGCAACCAGAAGAGACCCAGTACTTC
CASSQVRQPEETQYF
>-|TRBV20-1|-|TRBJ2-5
TGCAGTGCTGGGTACCAAGAGACCCAGTACTTC
CSAGYQETQYF